The count of the clone carrying this T cell receptor (beta chain) is one. As yet, its antigen is unknown. Relative to the germline gene, one junction end is altered; a read error may explain this. This entry belongs to a study of CD8+ T cells in alopecia areata. Isolated RNA was reverse transcribed into cDNA used as the sequencing template. Some clones are missing from TCRdb's copy, which holds only in-frame ones; the method was immunoSEQ multiplex PCR. The sample holds roughly 180,000 clones, roughly 46% seen once. The germline gives CDR1 SNHLY, CDR2 FYNNEI. There are 14 residues in the CDR3. Study-wide points: In blood and scalp, many expanded lesional clones persisted during tofacitinib.

Treatment specified: oral pan-JAK inhibitor, 5-10 mg twice daily. The chain combines TRBV2 with TRBJ1-4; D ambiguous. This sequence originates from a human donor with alopecia areata. The specimen was CD8+ T cells sorted from blood, collected around week 52, from a patient treated with tofacitinib. In DNA, the CDR3 is TGTGCCAGCAGTGGGTCCCGTTTGAATGAGTGGGAGACGTTT. Translation: CASSGSRLNEWETF.